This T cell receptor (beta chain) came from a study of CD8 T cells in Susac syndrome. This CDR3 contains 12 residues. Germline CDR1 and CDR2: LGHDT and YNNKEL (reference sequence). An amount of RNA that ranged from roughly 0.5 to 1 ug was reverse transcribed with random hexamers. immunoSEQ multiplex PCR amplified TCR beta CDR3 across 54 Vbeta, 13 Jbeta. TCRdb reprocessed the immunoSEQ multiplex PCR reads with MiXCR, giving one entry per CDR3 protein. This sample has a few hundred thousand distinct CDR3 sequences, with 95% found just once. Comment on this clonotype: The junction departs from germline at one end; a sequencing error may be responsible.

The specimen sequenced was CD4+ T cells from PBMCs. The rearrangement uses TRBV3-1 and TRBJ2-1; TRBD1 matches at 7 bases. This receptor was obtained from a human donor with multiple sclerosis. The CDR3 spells CASSQVKGQQFF. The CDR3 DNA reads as TGTGCCAGCAGCCAAGTAAAGGGACAGCAATTCTTC.